A single sample gave rise to the 10 T cell receptor beta chains below, sequenced in a study of T-cell memory formation after mild COVID-19 (dated by TCRdb to about 2021). The library was made by 5' RACE. The data were produced on an Illumina NovaSeq 6000. Clones were called with MiXCR by TCRdb after fastp trimmed the public reads at Q25, and only in-frame beta chains were retained. Rows are unified per CDR3 protein, each entry keeping the most common DNA and genes. The sample includes roughly 250,000 distinct CDR3 sequences, with around 15% observed a single time. The ten largest clones take up around 23% of the sample. Specimen: PBMCs or a T cell subset sorted from them (not recorded which). The receptor source for this set is a man between 18 and 29 years old who had mild COVID-19 (a few samples of this study predate the infection). The sample titles of this study are shuffled in the database, so cell type and time point are left out; the donor was told from shared clones.

V is TRBV11-2 and J is TRBJ2-3; 14 positions match TRBD2. V shed 4 bases, J shed 0 bases, and the junction held 12 bases outside the gene matches. Germline V gene lookup returns CDR1 SGHAT and CDR2 FQNNGV. This CDR3 is 20 amino acids long. CDR3 in amino acids: CASSSGLAGGQFTSTDTQYF. DNA for the CDR3: TGTGCCAGCAGCTCCGGACTAGCGGGGGGCCAATTCACTAGCACAGATACGCAGTATTTT.

In its sample, this clonotype was seen a few times. CDR3 region: CSVEARYTDTQYF. The CDR3 coding sequence is TGCAGCGTTGAAGCCAGGTACACAGATACGCAGTATTTT. The chain is built from TRBV29-1 and TRBJ2-3; no clear D gene. CDR1 is SQVTM, CDR2 ANQGSEA, per germline. Trimming left V 1 base short and J 2 bases short, with 7 bases between. The CDR3 sequence is 13 residues long.

The chain couples TRBV6-2 or TRBV6-3 to TRBJ1-6, with a weak D call TRBD1 (6 bases). Germline assignment: CDR1 MNHEY and CDR2 SVGEGT. The CDR3 is 13 residues long. V gave up 6 bases and J gave up 8 bases, with 11 bases separating them. The chain's CDR3 is CASRGQGHSPLHF. In DNA, the CDR3 is TGTGCCAGCAGAGGGCAGGGGCATTCACCCCTCCACTTT.

This clonotype was counted between two and nine times. The V gene is TRBV7-2, the J gene TRBJ2-1; TRBD2 matches 10 bases. Germline V gene sequence: CDR1 SGHTA, CDR2 FQGNSA. V was clipped by 5 bases and J by 0 bases; unmatched bases: 7. The CDR3 spans 17 residues. The CDR3 region is CASSASSGGLSYNEQFF. Here the CDR3 DNA reads TGTGCCAGCAGCGCTTCTAGCGGGGGCCTCTCCTACAATGAGCAGTTCTTC.

This clonotype was seen only a few times. This chain joins TRBV9 and TRBJ2-2; D assignment may be TRBD1 or TRBD2 (5 bases each). Trimming left V 6 bases short and J 6 bases short, with 15 bases between. Germline V gene sequence: CDR1 SGDLS, CDR2 YYNGEE. This CDR3 contains 14 residues. CDR3 in amino acids: CASTEGRVAGELFF. For the CDR3, the DNA is TGTGCCAGCACCGAGGGCAGGGTAGCCGGGGAGCTGTTTTTT.

This chain joins TRBV15 and TRBJ2-2; TRBD1 matches 8 bases. This CDR3 has 17 residues. CDR1 and CDR2 (germline): LNHNV, YYDKDF (reference sequence). J lost 1 base, V lost 0 bases, and 4 bases had no gene match. CDR3 region: CATSRDHGQGNTGELFF. CDR3 coding DNA: TGTGCCACCAGCAGAGATCACGGACAGGGGAACACCGGGGAGCTGTTTTTT. Full variable domain (outside the CDR3, taken from reference TRBV15 and TRBJ2-2): DAMVIQNPRYQVTQFGKPVTLSCSQTLNHNVMYWYQQKSSQAPKLLFHYYDKDFNNEADTPDNFQSRRPNTSFCFLDIRSPGLGDTAMYLCATSRDHGQGNTGELFFGEGSRLTVL.

This clonotype was recorded a few times. This chain uses TRBV29-1 with TRBJ2-3, with TRBD1 matching over 10 bases. This CDR3 region has 17 residues. Germline assignment: CDR1 SQVTM and CDR2 ANQGSEA. V trimming: 1 base; J trimming: 1 base; junction bases outside the gene matches: 8. The CDR3 DNA sequence: TGCAGCGTTGAAGGAAGGAGGGGGACAGGGGGCACAGATACGCAGTATTTT. Amino acid sequence: CSVEGRRGTGGTDTQYF.

This clonotype was seen more than once but under ten times. CDR3: CASSATTGVHETNEKLFF. Here the CDR3 DNA reads TGTGCCAGCAGTGCCACGACAGGGGTGCACGAAACTAATGAAAAACTGTTTTTT. The chain couples TRBV12-3 or TRBV12-4 to TRBJ1-4; 8 positions match TRBD1. This CDR3 has 18 residues. The V and J ends lost 5 bases and 1 base, in that order; junction bases with no gene match: 12.

This clonotype was detected only a few times. The J gene is TRBJ2-3, the V gene TRBV20-1; perhaps TRBD1 as D (7 bases). This CDR3 comprises 16 residues. Germline CDR1 is DFQATT and CDR2 is SNEGSKA (reference sequence). V gave up 5 bases and J gave up 0 bases, with 18 bases separating them. The CDR3 DNA reads as TGCAGTGCTCCAAAGGGGGCGGGGATTAGCACAGATACGCAGTATTTT. It translates to CSAPKGAGISTDTQYF.

V and J are TRBV18 and TRBJ2-2; D is unresolved. Germline lookup yields CDR1 KGHSH and CDR2 LQKENI. Trimming pared 2 bases from V and 2 bases from J, leaving 12 bases between. This CDR3 has 16 residues. CDR3 protein: CASSPNPQANTGELFF. The CDR3 bases are TGTGCCAGCTCACCAAACCCCCAGGCCAACACCGGGGAGCTGTTTTTT.